This TCR beta chain was sequenced during a study of OX40 agonist ivuxolimab in advanced cancers. Study overall: Every 2 weeks, patients received ivuxolimab intravenously, dosed at 0.01 to 10 mg/kg. A male proportion of about 80% was recorded, with mean age roughly 60 years and range roughly 23 to 79.

This CDR3 spans 11 amino acids. V was pared by 4 bases and J by 2 bases, with 2 bases between. Germline V CDR1 and CDR2: SGHRS, YFSETQ. Measured with immunoSEQ multiplex PCR; TCRdb has only the in-frame clones, and not every one. The data show around 30,000 clones, about 74% seen once. As concerns this clone: Antigen: not known.

Study results and limitations: Normalized T-cell clonal expansion was also low in a subset of nonresponders.

Here the sequenced sample was CD4+ or CD8+ T cells sorted from blood, taken in a trial of the OX40 agonist ivuxolimab. The chain couples TRBV5-1 to TRBJ2-3; no firm D call. This receptor was obtained from an adult with an advanced solid tumor such as melanoma, head and neck, liver or kidney cancer. The CDR3 region has the DNA TGCGCCAGCAGCGTCACAGATACGCAGTATTTT. It is translated as CASSVTDTQYF.